A single T cell receptor beta chain is shown here with its context. Attached unique molecular identifiers marked individual cDNA molecules. Each CDR3 protein is one row after TCRdb ran MiXCR on the 5' RACE reads. The sample has about 130,000 distinct CDR3 sequences; more than 13% are singletons. The data were obtained in a study of early T cells in non-severe SARS-CoV-2 infection. This CDR3 region has 15 residues. V was clipped by 1 base and J by 0 bases, with 12 bases between them. CDR1 and CDR2 from the germline V gene are SQVTM and ANQGSEA. The chain couples TRBV29-1 to TRBJ1-2; D may be TRBD1 (5 bases). The sequence was obtained from an adult who was a healthcare worker with PCR-confirmed SARS-CoV-2 infection or an uninfected control (not recorded which). What was sequenced was whole blood. The CDR3 is CSVEVGGAPNYGYTF. For the CDR3, the DNA is TGCAGCGTTGAAGTTGGAGGGGCCCCTAACTATGGCTACACCTTC.